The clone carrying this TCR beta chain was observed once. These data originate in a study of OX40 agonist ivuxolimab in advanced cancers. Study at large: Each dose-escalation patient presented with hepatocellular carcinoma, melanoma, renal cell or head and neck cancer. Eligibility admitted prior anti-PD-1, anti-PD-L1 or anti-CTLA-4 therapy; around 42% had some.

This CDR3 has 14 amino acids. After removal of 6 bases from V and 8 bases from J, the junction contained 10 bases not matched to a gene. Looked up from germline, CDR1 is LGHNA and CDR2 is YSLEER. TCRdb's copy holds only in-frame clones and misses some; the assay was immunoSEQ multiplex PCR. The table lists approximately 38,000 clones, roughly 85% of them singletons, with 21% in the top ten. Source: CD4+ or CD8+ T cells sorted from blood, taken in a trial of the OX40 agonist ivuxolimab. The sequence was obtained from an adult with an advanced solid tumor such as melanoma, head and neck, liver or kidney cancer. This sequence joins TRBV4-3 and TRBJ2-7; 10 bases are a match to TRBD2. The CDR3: CASSVSLAGVQQYF. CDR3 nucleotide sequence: TGCGCCAGCAGTGTCAGCCTAGCGGGAGTTCAGCAGTACTTC.